These 24 T cell receptor beta chains came from one sample sequenced in a study of shared clonotypes between healthy human individuals. The assay was immunoSEQ multiplex PCR, and TCRdb's table has in-frame clones only and misses some. The data contain 2 million to 2.5 million clones, roughly 95% of them singletons. The specimen was naive CD4+ T cells sorted from blood. Noted subset: CD45RA+ positively selected. The receptors derive from a man younger than 35 in good health.

Concerning this clone itself: At the DNA level, this CDR3 is encoded by other sequences in the same sample as well. The rearrangement uses TRBV10-3 and TRBJ2-3, with 14 bases matching TRBD2. Unmatched junction bases numbered 1, after V lost 3 bases and J lost 5 bases. The CDR3 loop spans 15 amino acids. Germline V lookup: CDR1 ENHRY, CDR2 SYGVKD. For the CDR3, the DNA is TGTGCCATCAGTGACGGACTAGCGGGAGGAGATACGCAGTATTTT. It specifies CAISDGLAGGDTQYF.

The rearrangement uses TRBV11-3 and TRBJ2-1; the D is unclear. Germline loops: CDR1 SGHNT, CDR2 YENEEA. V lost 1 base and J 6 bases, leaving 7 bases between the germline ends. The CDR3 length is 13 residues. The CDR3, as DNA: TGTGCCAGCAGCTTAGCACTACGCAATGAGCAGTTCTTC. This translates into CASSLALRNEQFF.

This clone turned up a few times. The V call is TRBV9, the J call TRBJ1-2, with 10 nucleotides matching TRBD1. Per the germline V gene, CDR1 is SGDLS and CDR2 is YYNGEE. V was clipped by 4 bases and J by 7 bases; unmatched bases: 7. The CDR3 contains 14 residues. In DNA form, the CDR3 reads TGTGCCAGCAGCCCTGACAGGGGGCGGGTTGGCTACACCTTC. Protein: CASSPDRGRVGYTF.

Details on this clone: Because it lacks the conserved phenylalanine or tryptophan at the end, this CDR3 is likely a read error. Because the CDR3's place on the DNA is in doubt, the DNA is left out and the CDR3 is given as listed by TCRdb. The chain carries TRBV6-4 and TRBJ1-1; the table's TRBD1 call for D was not verified on the DNA. Inclusive of both ends, the CDR3 amounts to 12 amino acids. Germline loops: CDR1 MRHNA, CDR2 SNTAGT. This chain's CDR3 is CASSDSPQPGRL.

The chain employs TRBV7-6 and TRBJ2-4, with 9 bases identical to TRBD1. Germline V gene sequence: CDR1 SGHVS, CDR2 FNYEAQ. This CDR3 contains 15 residues. Trimming took 4 bases from V and 5 from J; bases not matched to a gene: 6. CDR3 nucleotide sequence: TGTGCCAGCAGCTCACAGGGGGCGTATGAAAACATTCAGTACTTC. It codes for CASSSQGAYENIQYF.

The J gene is TRBJ2-7, the V gene TRBV6-1; a weak D match, TRBD2 (5 bases). This CDR3 has 14 amino acids. CDR1 and CDR2 from the germline V gene are MNHNS and SASEGT. V shed 7 bases and J shed 7 bases, with 20 bases lying between them. CDR3 DNA sequence: TGTGCCAGCACCAGTCCGGGATCCTCGGGGGAGCAGTACTTC. Protein sequence: CASTSPGSSGEQYF.

A few counts support this clone. The chain has TRBV5-6 and TRBJ1-5; TRBD1 agrees at 7 bases. V lost 3 bases and J lost 4; bases outside the gene matches: 7. The CDR3 runs to 15 residues. Germline lookup yields CDR1 SGHDT and CDR2 YYEEEE. The CDR3 sequence is CASSSTGRPNQPQHF. CDR3 nucleotide sequence: TGTGCCAGCAGCTCGACAGGGCGGCCAAATCAGCCCCAGCATTTT.

J is TRBJ2-7 and V is TRBV5-1, with TRBD2 matching over 8 bases. Trimming removed 0 bases from V and 3 bases from J; junction bases left unmatched: 5. CDR1 and CDR2 (germline): SGHRS, YFSETQ. This CDR3 spans 15 amino acids. For the CDR3, the DNA is TGCGCCAGCAGCTTGGGGGGACTAGAGGTCTACGAGCAGTACTTC. Its protein is CASSLGGLEVYEQYF.

The chain uses TRBV15 and TRBJ2-1; D gene ambiguous. There are 12 residues in the CDR3. Trimming shortened V by 0 bases and J by 12 bases, and 9 bases separated the two germline ends. The germline V gene has CDR1 LNHNV and CDR2 YYDKDF (reference sequence). CDR3 DNA: TGTGCCACCAGCAGAGATGTATTGGGGCAGTTCTTC. Protein sequence: CATSRDVLGQFF. Looking up the rest from reference TRBV15 and TRBJ2-1 gives the full variable domain: DAMVIQNPRYQVTQFGKPVTLSCSQTLNHNVMYWYQQKSSQAPKLLFHYYDKDFNNEADTPDNFQSRRPNTSFCFLDIRSPGLGDTAMYLCATSRDVLGQFFGPGTRLTVL.

This chain uses TRBV6-4 with TRBJ2-1; TRBD2 matches at 11 bases. Germline V CDR1 and CDR2: MRHNA, SNTAGT. The CDR3 is 16 residues long. V was clipped by 1 base and J by 6 bases; unmatched bases: 5. CDR3 region: CASSDFGTSGPNEQFF. The DNA of the CDR3 is TGTGCCAGCAGTGACTTCGGGACTAGCGGCCCCAATGAGCAGTTCTTC.

The V and J genes are TRBV30 and TRBJ1-4; possibly TRBD1 for D (5 bases). The CDR3 is made up of 13 amino acids. V was pared by 4 bases and J by 3 bases, with 9 bases between. From germline, CDR1 is GTSNPN and CDR2 SVGIG (reference sequence). CDR3 in DNA: TGTGCCTGGAAATGGGGGGCTAATGAAAAACTGTTTTTT. Translated: CAWKWGANEKLFF.

The rearrangement links TRBV5-4 to TRBJ2-4; 9 nucleotides match TRBD1. Trimming cost V 5 bases and J 2 bases; bases outside gene matches: 8. This CDR3 contains 16 residues. CDR1 and CDR2 (germline): SGHNT, YYREEE (reference sequence). The DNA of the CDR3 is TGTGCCAGCAGTCTTTCGGGACAGGGACCCAAAAACATTCAGTACTTC. Amino acid sequence: CASSLSGQGPKNIQYF.

This clone was counted only a few times. One junction end does not reproduce the germline sequence, and a read error may be involved. The V call is TRBV7-7, the J call TRBJ2-5; maybe TRBD2 (6 bases). The length of the CDR3 is 13 residues. CDR1 and CDR2 from the germline V gene are SSHAT and FNYEAQ (reference sequence). The CDR3 here is CASSLGRQETQYF. The CDR3 coding sequence is TGTGCTAGCAGCTTAGGGAGGCAAGAGACCCAGTACTTC.

The chain employs TRBV7-2 and TRBJ2-1, with TRBD1 matching over 7 bases. Germline V CDR1 and CDR2: SGHTA, FQGNSA. CDR3 length: 15 residues. V trimming: 1 base; J trimming: 4 bases; junction bases outside the gene matches: 4. The CDR3 spells CASSLEGQRYNEQFF. Here the CDR3 DNA reads TGTGCCAGCAGCTTAGAGGGACAGAGATACAATGAGCAGTTCTTC.

The chain employs TRBV4-3 and TRBJ1-2; D is undetermined. The CDR3 has 15 amino acids. The germline CDR1 and CDR2 sequences are LGHNA and YSLEER. The V gene lost 4 bases and the J gene lost 6 bases, with 18 bases spanning the gap. The CDR3 DNA follows: TGCGCCAGCAGCCGAATGTCTTGGCCAGGAGATGGCTACACCTTC. This codes for CASSRMSWPGDGYTF.

The rearrangement links TRBV18 to TRBJ2-7; D gene uncertain. In germline, CDR1 is KGHSH, CDR2 LQKENI. This CDR3 contains 13 residues. Trimming pared 2 bases from V and 2 bases from J, leaving 7 bases between. Here the CDR3 DNA reads TGTGCCAGCTCACCAGTGGGTACCTACGAGCAGTACTTC. Amino acid sequence: CASSPVGTYEQYF.

The CDR3 coding sequence is TGTGCCAGCAGCTTAGTCGCCGGGACAGAGATGAATTTCTACGAGCAGTACTTC. Translation: CASSLVAGTEMNFYEQYF. The rearrangement joins TRBV7-2 to TRBJ2-7, with 7 bases identical to TRBD1. Trimming at V came to 1 base and at J to 3 bases, leaving 15 bases not matched to a gene. This CDR3 has 18 amino acids. CDR1 SGHTA and CDR2 FQGNSA come from the germline V gene.

The chain has TRBV28 and TRBJ2-7; D is unclear. The CDR3 covers 16 residues. Trimming removed 3 bases from V and 0 bases from J, with 15 bases in between. Germline CDR1 is MDHEN and CDR2 is SYDVKM. The CDR3 loop is CASSLAAFSSSYEQYF. DNA for the CDR3: TGTGCCAGCAGTTTGGCAGCCTTTTCGAGCTCCTACGAGCAGTACTTC. The variable domain in full, with the rest retrieved from reference TRBV28 and TRBJ2-7, is DVKVTQSSRYLVKRTGEKVFLECVQDMDHENMFWYRQDPGLGLRLIYFSYDVKMKEKGDIPEGYSVSREKKERFSLILESASTNQTSMYLCASSLAAFSSSYEQYFGPGTRLTVT.

The chain recombines TRBV28 with TRBJ1-1; D is unclear. CDR1 and CDR2 from the germline V gene are MDHEN and SYDVKM. This CDR3 contains 12 residues. Deletions cut 2 bases from V and 3 bases from J, with 4 bases between. CDR3 nucleotide sequence: TGTGCCAGCAGTTTAGAGGACACTGAAGCTTTCTTT. It is translated as CASSLEDTEAFF.

The chain carries TRBV5-1 and TRBJ2-3, with a tentative D call TRBD2 (5 bases). Looked up from germline, CDR1 is SGHRS and CDR2 is YFSETQ. The CDR3 consists of 16 residues. Between the trimmed V and J ends, which lost 0 bases and 2 bases, there was a span of 13 bases. Here the CDR3 reads CASSLGGSVHTDTQYF. CDR3 sequence (DNA): TGCGCCAGCAGCTTGGGCGGTAGCGTTCACACAGATACGCAGTATTTT. Full variable domain (outside the CDR3, taken from reference TRBV5-1 and TRBJ2-3): KAGVTQTPRYLIKTRGQQVTLSCSPISGHRSVSWYQQTPGQGLQFLFEYFSETQRNKGNFPGRFSGRQFSNSRSEMNVSTLELGDSALYLCASSLGGSVHTDTQYFGPGTRLTVL.

This chain connects TRBV4-1 to TRBJ2-7; 8 bases fit TRBD1. Per the germline V gene, CDR1 is MGHRA and CDR2 is YSYEKL. Germline trimming cut 3 bases from V and 0 bases from J; bases unmatched to any gene: 7. This CDR3 contains 16 residues. The CDR3 reads CASSHSGQGISYEQYF. The CDR3 region has the DNA TGCGCCAGCAGCCATTCCGGACAGGGAATCTCCTACGAGCAGTACTTC.

This chain uses TRBV11-2 with TRBJ1-1, with D uncertain. Germline CDR1 is SGHAT and CDR2 is FQNNGV. The V end lost 2 bases, the J end lost 6 bases, and 10 bases lay between the germline ends. This CDR3 has 13 residues. DNA for the CDR3: TGTGCCAGCAGCTTAATTTGGCAGGCTGAAGCTTTCTTT. This translates into CASSLIWQAEAFF.

The chain joins TRBV27 to TRBJ1-2; 7 bases agree with TRBD1. The CDR3 contains 14 residues. Per germline, CDR1 MNHEY and CDR2 SMNVEV (reference sequence). V lost 7 bases and J lost 2; bases outside the gene matches: 7. The CDR3 loop is CASIDLQGNYGYTF. Here the CDR3 DNA reads TGTGCCAGCATAGACCTACAGGGGAACTATGGCTACACCTTC.

The V gene is TRBV6-4, the J gene TRBJ2-7; D may correspond to TRBD1 or TRBD2 (5 bases each). From germline, CDR1 is MRHNA and CDR2 SNTAGT. The CDR3 has 14 residues. V dropped 8 bases and J dropped 3 bases, with 17 bases sitting between them. CDR3: CASRAGSPDYEQYF. The CDR3 coding sequence is TGTGCCAGCCGGGCAGGGAGCCCAGACTACGAGCAGTACTTC.